This TCR beta chain came from a study of shared clonotypes between healthy human individuals. General study points: Owing to a small donor count, the genetic and exposure-history diversity represented was limited. In general, naive subsets displayed greater estimated richness than memory subsets did.

TCRdb's copy holds only in-frame clones and misses some; the assay was immunoSEQ multiplex PCR. The repertoire consists of 800,000 to 950,000 clones, with about 96% occurring once and the leading ten covering over 0.2%. CDR1 is SEHNR and CDR2 is FQNEAQ in the germline V gene (reference sequence). With 7 bases clipped from V and 8 bases from J, the junction kept 5 bases outside the gene matches. This CDR3 has 13 amino acids. Comment on this clone: Its target is unknown.

CD45RO-negative CD8 cells positively selected for CCR7 made up the naive population, which excluded terminally differentiated effector memory CD45RA+ cells. Donors included only healthy HIV-negative adults lacking recent acute infections or vaccinations. All the donors were Caucasian adults who lived in Nashville, Tennessee. V usage is TRBV7-9 and J usage is TRBJ2-1, with TRBD1 identical over 10 bases. The sequencing sample was made of naive CD8+ T cells sorted from blood. The clonotype originates from a man aged 30 to 39 in good health. The CDR3 region is CASTGQGGDEQFF. CDR3 nucleotides: TGTGCCAGCACCGGACAGGGGGGCGATGAGCAGTTCTTC.